Each of the 18 T cell receptor beta chains below was sequenced from the same sample in a study of blood T cell repertoires in COVID-19. The protocol was immunoSEQ multiplex PCR, while the TCRdb copy is restricted to in-frame clones and leaves out a portion. The sample consists of 77,000 or so clones, 75% to 85% of them appearing once. Sequencing input: peripheral blood. The receptors here all came from a man in his thirties or forties with COVID-19, enrolled during active disease.

The rearrangement links TRBV19 to TRBJ1-5; 7 bases match TRBD1. V was pared by 9 bases and J by 6 bases, with 11 bases of the junction left unmatched. Germline values: CDR1 LNHDA, CDR2 SQIVND (reference sequence). CDR3 length: 14 residues. CDR3 residues: CASARDRDGQPQHF. CDR3 DNA sequence: TGTGCCAGCGCTCGCGACAGGGATGGTCAGCCCCAGCATTTT. Full variable domain (remainder filled in from reference TRBV19 and TRBJ1-5): DGGITQSPKYLFRKEGQNVTLSCEQNLNHDAMYWYRQDPGQGLRLIYYSQIVNDFQKGDIAEGYSVSREKKESFPLTVTSAQKNPTAFYLCASARDRDGQPQHFGDGTRLSIL.

In DNA form, the CDR3 reads TGTGCCAGCCAAAAGGAGGACTCCTCAGATACGCAGTATTTT. It is translated as CASQKEDSSDTQYF. The rearrangement links TRBV7-9 to TRBJ2-3, with a tentative D call TRBD2 (5 bases). Germline V gene sequence: CDR1 SEHNR, CDR2 FQNEAQ (reference sequence). V was shortened by 8 bases and J by 4 bases, with 16 bases between the two germline ends. The CDR3 runs to 14 residues.

This clone has ten or more counts. The rearrangement links TRBV5-6 to TRBJ2-5; the D gene is possibly TRBD2 (5 bases). The CDR3 is made up of 15 amino acids. Germline assignment: CDR1 SGHDT and CDR2 YYEEEE. Between the trimmed V and J ends, which lost 4 bases and 2 bases, there was a span of 15 bases. The CDR3: CASSPEVSTQETQYF. DNA of the CDR3: TGTGCCAGCAGCCCGGAGGTCAGCACACAAGAGACCCAGTACTTC.

The chain combines TRBV5-5 with TRBJ1-6; no firm D call. Germline loops: CDR1 SGHKS, CDR2 YYEKEE (reference sequence). This CDR3 comprises 13 residues. V lost 0 bases to trimming and J lost 10 bases, with 8 bases between them. CDR3: CASSLARVSPLHF. The CDR3 nucleotides read TGTGCCAGCAGCTTGGCGCGGGTGTCACCCCTCCACTTT.

The V gene is TRBV7-3, the J gene TRBJ2-7; D is undetermined. Deletions cut 6 bases from V and 2 bases from J, with 14 bases between. The CDR3 length is 14 residues. Looked up from germline, CDR1 is SGHTA and CDR2 is FQGTGA. DNA for the CDR3: TGTGCCAGCAGGCGGAAAGAGATTGCCTACGAGCAGTACTTC. Translation: CASRRKEIAYEQYF. The entire variable domain, with the rest obtained from reference TRBV7-3 and TRBJ2-7, is as follows: GAGVSQTPSNKVTEKGKYVELRCDPISGHTALYWYRQSLGQGPEFLIYFQGTGAADDSGLPNDRFFAVRPEGSVSTLKIQRTERGDSAVYLCASRRKEIAYEQYFGPGTRLTVT.

This clone was observed a single time. The J gene is TRBJ1-1, the V gene TRBV30, with D tentatively TRBD1 (6 bases). Germline loops: CDR1 GTSNPN, CDR2 SVGIG (reference sequence). The V end was cut by 4 bases, the J end by 2 bases, with 8 bases between. This CDR3 has 12 amino acids. The DNA of the CDR3 is TGTGCCTGGATGGACAGTAACACTGAAGCTTTCTTT. It codes for CAWMDSNTEAFF.

J is TRBJ1-5 and V is TRBV18; D possibly corresponds to TRBD1 (6 bases). The CDR3 totals 14 residues. The germline gives CDR1 KGHSH, CDR2 LQKENI. V was pared by 3 bases and J by 3 bases, with 9 bases between. The DNA of the CDR3 is TGTGCCAGCTCACCGGGACAAAACAATCAGCCCCAGCATTTT. Translated: CASSPGQNNQPQHF.

V gene TRBV7-3 combines with J gene TRBJ2-1; D not resolved. Trimming pared 1 base from V and 6 bases from J, leaving 7 bases between. Germline V gene lookup returns CDR1 SGHTA and CDR2 FQGTGA. CDR3 size: 13 residues. The CDR3 bases are TGTGCCAGCAGCTTAAGACCGGGCAATGAGCAGTTCTTC. Translating it yields CASSLRPGNEQFF.

This chain joins TRBV10-3 and TRBJ2-1; 7 bases agree with TRBD2. Germline V CDR1 and CDR2: ENHRY, SYGVKD. Losses at the gene ends were 6 bases for V and 0 bases for J; bases not matched to a gene: 11. The length of the CDR3 is 17 residues. The CDR3 loop is CAIRDAGASGSYNEQFF. The CDR3 nucleotides read TGTGCCATCAGGGATGCGGGAGCTAGCGGCTCCTACAATGAGCAGTTCTTC.

The chain links TRBV15 to TRBJ1-6; possibly TRBD1 for D (5 bases). Trimming shortened V by 0 bases and J by 10 bases, and 16 bases separated the two germline ends. The CDR3 is made up of 16 amino acids. Germline CDR1 LNHNV, CDR2 YYDKDF (reference sequence). This CDR3 reads CATSRDSGAQGSPLHF. The DNA for the CDR3 is TGTGCCACCAGCAGAGATAGTGGGGCCCAGGGCTCACCCCTCCACTTT.

This clone was picked up a small number of times. V and J are TRBV6-4 and TRBJ2-3; D is uncertain. CDR3 length: 14 amino acids. Germline CDR1 MRHNA, CDR2 SNTAGT. Trimming left V 0 bases short and J 1 base short, with 5 bases between. The CDR3 bases are TGTGCCAGCAGTGACTCGCGCGGCACAGATACGCAGTATTTT. It translates to CASSDSRGTDTQYF.

In DNA, the CDR3 is TGTGCCAGAAGCTACTTGACACCTAACACTGAAGCTTTCTTT. Protein product: CARSYLTPNTEAFF. V gene TRBV5-3 combines with J gene TRBJ1-1; D unclear. TRBV5-3 is an ORF, and what it does is uncertain. Trimming removed 3 bases from V and 2 bases from J, with 11 bases in between. This CDR3 spans 14 amino acids.

The chain joins TRBV11-2 to TRBJ2-7, with 10 bases identical to TRBD2. Germline V gives CDR1 SGHAT, CDR2 FQNNGV. The CDR3 sequence is 15 residues long. V shed 1 base and J 9 bases; nucleotides not matched to a gene: 9. CDR3 residues: CASSLGGRTSGGQYF. CDR3 bases: TGTGCCAGCAGCTTAGGGGGCCGGACTAGCGGCGGGCAGTACTTC.

This clone was counted a few times. The chain links TRBV29-1 to TRBJ1-1, with D perhaps TRBD1 (5 bases). V gave up 4 bases and J gave up 5 bases, with 11 bases separating them. The CDR3 extends over 12 amino acids. From germline, CDR1 is SQVTM and CDR2 ANQGSEA. The CDR3 nucleotides are TGCAGCGTTGTGGAGGGACCAACTGAAGCTTTCTTT. Residues: CSVVEGPTEAFF.

This CDR3 is CASSVDNSGTQYF. The DNA of the CDR3 is TGTGCCAGCAGCGTAGATAACTCGGGGACCCAGTACTTC. The chain joins TRBV9 to TRBJ2-5; D is undetermined. V shed 0 bases and J shed 7 bases, with 10 bases lying between them. Germline V gene data show CDR1 as SGDLS and CDR2 as YYNGEE. This CDR3 is 13 amino acids long.

The genes are TRBV28 and TRBJ1-2, with TRBD1 as a possible D gene (5 bases). CDR1 MDHEN and CDR2 SYDVKM come from the germline V gene. This CDR3 is 12 amino acids long. The V gene lost 8 bases and the J gene lost 5 bases, with 12 bases spanning the gap. CDR3 amino acids: CASGRVGYGYTF. The CDR3 DNA sequence: TGTGCCAGCGGCAGGGTTGGGTATGGCTACACCTTC.

This clone was seen more than once but under ten times. The chain carries TRBV9 and TRBJ1-6; TRBD1 matches at 11 bases. Germline CDR1 is SGDLS and CDR2 is YYNGEE. The V and J ends lost 4 bases and 4 bases, in that order; junction bases with no gene match: 4. The length of the CDR3 is 16 residues. CDR3 nucleotides: TGTGCCAGCAGCCACGGGGACAGGGGGTATAATTCACCCCTCCACTTT. Protein product: CASSHGDRGYNSPLHF.

This clone is a singleton in its sample. This chain's CDR3 is CASRKASPDTQYF. The CDR3 DNA sequence: TGCGCCAGCAGAAAAGCATCTCCAGATACGCAGTATTTT. The chain is built from TRBV10-2 and TRBJ2-3; D is undetermined. This CDR3 has 13 residues. The germline gives CDR1 WSHSY, CDR2 SAAADI. V was clipped by 6 bases and J by 4 bases, with 11 bases between them.